Each of the 2 T cell receptor beta chains below was sequenced from the same sample in a study of blood T cell repertoires in COVID-19. Method: immunoSEQ multiplex PCR; TCRdb's copy keeps in-frame clones and lacks some. The sample lists some 98,000 clones, more than 65% seen once, with roughly 25% in the top ten. Sequencing was done on a sample of peripheral blood. All receptors derive from a man between 60 and 70 years old with acute or convalescent COVID-19.

The V call is TRBV5-1, the J call TRBJ2-3; 12 bases line up with TRBD2. The germline V gene encodes CDR1 SGHRS and CDR2 YFSETQ. V gave up 2 bases and J gave up 3 bases; unmatched junction bases: 1. CDR3 length: 15 residues. In nucleotides, the CDR3 is TGCGCCAGCAGCTTACTAGCGGGGGGAACAGATACGCAGTATTTT. Its protein product is CASSLLAGGTDTQYF.

This clone was picked up one time. V gene TRBV3-1 (or the pseudogene TRBV3-2) combines with J gene TRBJ2-3; TRBD2 matches at 7 bases. V lost 4 bases and J lost 5; bases outside the gene matches: 9. The CDR3 has 15 amino acids. Germline values: CDR1 LGHDT, CDR2 YNNKEL (reference sequence). In DNA form, the CDR3 reads TGTGCCAGCAGCCCAGGACTAGGGGCGGGAGATACGCAGTATTTT. It is translated as CASSPGLGAGDTQYF.